The T cell receptor (beta chain) under discussion was sequenced for a study of beta chain features in type 1 diabetes. The CDR3 has 11 amino acids. Germline CDR1 GTSNPN, CDR2 SVGIG (reference sequence). Findings and caveats of the study: Within each of all four CD4+ subsets, Type 1 diabetes patients had TCRB CDR3s that were moderately but significantly shorter. It was among patients, rather than healthy donors, that naive, central memory and Treg TCRB repertoires appeared more similar.

As concerns this clone: Its antigen is undetermined.

Reverse transcription of all isolated RNA meant that expressed TCRB transcripts were sequenced. Sequenced by immunoSEQ multiplex PCR; TCRdb stores in-frame clones only, minus some. The table records around 56,000 clones, 50% to 55% of them present only once. Sequencing was carried out using Tregs from blood. The chain links TRBV30 to TRBJ2-2, with 7 bases that match TRBD2. The clonotype comes from a woman aged 40 to 50 with type 1 diabetes. The CDR3 DNA reads as TGTGCTGCGGGAGATGCCGGGGAGCTGTTTTTT. Its translation is CAAGDAGELFF.